A selection of T cell receptor beta chains follows, all from one sample in a study of metastatic and nonmetastatic thyroid tumors. Through MiXCR, TCRdb re-clonotyped the PCR reads. The table includes approximately 37,000 clones, about 17% detected once. The sequencing input was blood. The source is a female donor with papillary thyroid cancer or a benign thyroid nodule (not recorded which). Some clones in this sample may be carry-over from other donors' samples. CDR3s include the opening cysteine and the closing phenylalanine or tryptophan.

J: TRBJ1-1
V: TRBV20-1
CDR3: CRIGLAGAGLAFF

J: TRBJ2-2
V: TRBV30
CDR3: CAWRRRGGGTGELFF

J: TRBJ1-5
V: TRBV19
CDR3: CASSIEGGGGWQPQHF

J: TRBJ1-6
V: TRBV2
CDR3: CASSYRTGWRNSPLHF

J: TRBJ2-2
V: TRBV7-9
CDR3: CASTLGNTGELFF

J: TRBJ1-1
V: TRBV3-1
CDR3: CASSKQGAGEAFF

J: TRBJ2-1
V: TRBV5-1
CDR3: CASSLGTIRKSYNEQFF

J: TRBJ2-3
V: TRBV5-1
CDR3: CASSPSAGDTQYF

J: TRBJ2-7
V: TRBV30
CDR3: CAWSVQRVGNYF

J: TRBJ1-6
V: TRBV11-1
CDR3: CARRQSYNSPLHF

J: TRBJ1-2
V: TRBV7-2
CDR3: CASSLSGGEFGYGYTF

J: TRBJ1-2
V: TRBV20-1
CDR3: CSARAPGQGALGPYGYTF

J: TRBJ1-6
V: TRBV3-1
CDR3: CASSAPDRFSPLHF

J: TRBJ2-3
V: TRBV20-1
CDR3: CSAIPALAGGIDTQYF

J: TRBJ2-3
V: TRBV4-3
CDR3: CASSQAGLAGDTQYF

J: TRBJ1-5
V: TRBV7-8
CDR3: CASSPGGGNQPQHF

J: TRBJ2-2
V: TRBV19
CDR3: CASSGLASNTGELFF

J: TRBJ2-5
V: TRBV7-9
CDR3: CASSPQRETQYF

J: TRBJ2-2
V: TRBV20-1
CDR3: CSARGGGSNTGELFF

J: TRBJ1-2
V: TRBV20-1
CDR3: CSARDPYGYTF

J: TRBJ2-3
V: TRBV28
CDR3: CASSSQTRGEIGYTQYF

J: TRBJ1-1
V: TRBV5-1
CDR3: CASRLTPITGVRTEAFF

J: TRBJ1-5
V: TRBV7-8
CDR3: CASILGPTWGGQPQHF

J: TRBJ1-1
V: TRBV6-5
CDR3: CASSYSPDSQAFF